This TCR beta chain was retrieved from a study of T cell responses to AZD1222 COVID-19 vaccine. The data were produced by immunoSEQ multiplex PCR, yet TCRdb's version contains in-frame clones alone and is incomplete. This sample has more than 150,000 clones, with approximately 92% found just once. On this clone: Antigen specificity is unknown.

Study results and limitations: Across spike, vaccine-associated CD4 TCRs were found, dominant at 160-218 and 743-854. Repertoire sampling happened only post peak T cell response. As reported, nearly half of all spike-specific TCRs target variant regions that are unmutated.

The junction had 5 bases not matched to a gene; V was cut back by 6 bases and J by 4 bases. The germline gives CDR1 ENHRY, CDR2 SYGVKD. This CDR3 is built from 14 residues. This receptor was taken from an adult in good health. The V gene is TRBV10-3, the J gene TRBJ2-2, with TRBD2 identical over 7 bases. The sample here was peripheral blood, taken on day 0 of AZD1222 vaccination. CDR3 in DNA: TGTGCCATCAGAAGCGGGGTCCTCACCGGGGAGCTGTTTTTT. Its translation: CAIRSGVLTGELFF.